Given below is one TCR beta chain in context. Its antigen is unknown. There are 20 residues in the CDR3. Here immunoSEQ multiplex PCR was the method, and the copy in TCRdb shows in-frame clones only, minus some. The data contain approximately 150,000 clones, around 88% of them seen just once; the ten biggest clones take up around 1%. These data come from a study of T cell responses to AZD1222 COVID-19 vaccine. Overall study results and limits: None of the repertoires were sampled until the peak T cell response had passed. The sample set comprised mostly white British donors with more females, and clonal diversity was possibly underestimated. Increased Spike-specific TCR breadth and depth were observed after two AZD1222 doses.

The sequences come from peripheral blood, collected 28 days after the second AZD1222 dose. This receptor was obtained from an adult who received the AZD1222 COVID-19 vaccine. The chain couples TRBV21-1 to TRBJ1-2. TRBV21-1 is designated a pseudogene. The CDR3 loop is CASSKASRELLGGVSYGYTF. The CDR3 nucleotides read TGTGCCAGCAGCAAAGCCTCGCGCGAACTTCTAGGAGGGGTGTCCTATGGCTACACCTTC.